Described below is a single T cell receptor (beta chain) sequence and its context. Antigen specificity is unknown. Looked up from germline, CDR1 is SQVTM and CDR2 is ANQGSEA. The ends were cut back, 7 bases at V and 5 bases at J, with 20 bases in the middle. The CDR3 consists of 14 residues. The data were taken from a study of T-cell reconstitution after alpha-beta-depleted transplantation in children. Study-level findings and limits: Elevated TCRbeta diversity at day 60 was traced, in some patients, to surviving recipient T cells and thymic progenitors. As was reported, about two months after transplant, alpha-beta T cells came from several hundred expanded graft clones.

Unique molecular identifiers were used in preparing the TCRbeta library. Each CDR3 protein gets one entry after TCRdb re-called the PCR reads with MiXCR. In the table there are 440,000 or so distinct CDR3 sequences, 43% of which are singletons. This specimen consisted of PBMCs, obtained before TCRalphabeta/CD19-depleted stem cell transplant. This receptor was identified in a girl aged 2-10 years with aplastic anemia, due to receive a stem cell transplant. The chain has TRBV29-1 and TRBJ2-5; the D gene is possibly TRBD1 (6 bases). The CDR3 here is CSAGGGGPEETQYF. CDR3 sequence (DNA): TGCAGCGCCGGAGGTGGGGGCCCGGAGGAGACCCAGTACTTC.